This T cell receptor beta chain was sequenced for a study of T cells in Graves' hyperthyroidism and ophthalmopathy. Findings of the study overall: Blood held most thyroid clonotypes expanded above 0.001 frequency.

Template material for amplifying TCR beta CDR3 regions consisted of RNA transcripts. First-round RT-PCR with HTBI primers amplified the TCR CDR3 region. TCRdb processed the multiplex PCR reads anew with MiXCR; each CDR3 protein has one entry. The data hold roughly 580,000 distinct CDR3 sequences, with 11% to 15% observed a single time. This CDR3 region has 14 residues. Trimming took off 2 bases at V and 1 base at J, with 10 bases between the two ends. Per the germline V gene, CDR1 is GTSNPN and CDR2 is SVGIG (reference sequence). Disease duration under 2 months; hyperthyroidism patients were aged 18 to 65. Drawn at first hyperthyroidism diagnosis, the blood sample preceded any ophthalmopathy symptoms. The PBMCs had their origin in 8.5 to 10 ml of fresh peripheral blood. A word on this clonotype: No antigen is known for it. Since a much larger clone is just one base distant, this may be a read error. No conserved phenylalanine or tryptophan ends this CDR3, so it is likely a read error.

The chain is built from TRBV30 and TRBJ2-3, with TRBD1 as a possible D gene (7 bases). Input material: blood. The TCR comes from a woman aged 30 to 39 with Graves' hyperthyroidism that later progressed to Graves' ophthalmopathy. The CDR3 sequence is CAWSIRGGTDTQYS. CDR3 sequence (DNA): TGTGCCTGGAGTATCAGGGGGGGCACAGATACGCAGTATTCT.